This passage covers 26 T cell receptor beta chains from one sample sequenced in a study of technical replicates of blood from several donors. Sequenced by immunoSEQ multiplex PCR; TCRdb stores in-frame clones only, minus some. The data contain 75,000 to 95,000 clones, 94% of them seen just once; the ten biggest clones take up 0.25%. The sample was T cells isolated from PBMCs. The receptors stem from a human donor in good health.

CDR3 protein: CASSGRLSIYEQYF. As DNA, the CDR3 is TGTGCCAGCAGCGGCAGACTTTCCATTTACGAGCAGTACTTC. The chain recombines TRBV28 with TRBJ2-7, with D hard to call. This CDR3 is built from 14 residues. The ends were cut back, 6 bases at V and 4 bases at J, with 16 bases in the middle. Germline-derived CDR1 and CDR2 are MDHEN and SYDVKM.

This clone was seen just once. In DNA, the CDR3 is TGTGCCAGCAGCCGGGACTACAAAGAGACCCAGTACTTC. It codes for CASSRDYKETQYF. This chain links TRBV7-3 with TRBJ2-5, with 7 nucleotides matching TRBD2. The CDR3 consists of 13 residues. Germline V gene data show CDR1 as SGHTA and CDR2 as FQGTGA. V dropped 5 bases and J dropped 3; count of bases not matched to a gene: 3.

To note about this clone: A read error is likely, as this CDR3 ends without the conserved phenylalanine or tryptophan. It is unclear where the CDR3 begins or ends on the DNA, so no DNA is shown, and the CDR3 is as TCRdb lists it. J is TRBJ2-3 and V is TRBV6-1; the table's D call, TRBD2, has no DNA check behind it. CDR1 and CDR2 from the germline V gene are MNHNS and SASEGT. The CDR3 is 18 residues long, ends included. The CDR3 loop is CASSEVSGTRGYAQGLGL.

The chain is built from TRBV29-1 and TRBJ2-1; 9 bases match TRBD2. Germline V gene data show CDR1 as SQVTM and CDR2 as ANQGSEA. J gave up 3 bases and V 1 base, and 7 bases lay outside the gene matches. The CDR3 runs to 16 residues. This CDR3 is CSVEGSRTSDYNEQFF. The CDR3 DNA reads as TGCAGCGTTGAAGGAAGTAGGACTAGCGACTACAATGAGCAGTTCTTC.

CDR3 sequence: CASSIVPGQGTDEQFF. CDR3 nucleotide sequence: TGTGCCAGCAGTATAGTACCGGGACAGGGGACCGATGAGCAGTTCTTC. The V and J genes are TRBV11-2 and TRBJ2-1; 10 bases match TRBD1. The CDR3 consists of 16 residues. The germline gives CDR1 SGHAT, CDR2 FQNNGV. V was pared by 6 bases and J by 8 bases, with 13 bases of the junction left unmatched.

This chain connects TRBV7-9 to TRBJ2-4; TRBD1 aligns across 9 bases. V was clipped by 5 bases and J by 0 bases; unmatched bases: 8. The germline V gene encodes CDR1 SEHNR and CDR2 FQNEAQ (reference sequence). This CDR3 comprises 17 residues. CDR3: CASSGIQGATAKNIQYF. Written as DNA, the CDR3 is TGTGCCAGCAGCGGAATACAGGGGGCGACAGCCAAAAACATTCAGTACTTC.

CDR3 loop: CASGGLNNSPLHF. The CDR3 DNA is TGTGCCAGCGGGGGACTGAATAATTCACCCCTCCACTTT. The chain links TRBV6-5 to TRBJ1-6; D may be TRBD1 (5 bases). V lost 8 bases to trimming and J lost 5 bases, with 10 bases between them. The CDR3 is 13 residues long. The germline V gene encodes CDR1 MNHEY and CDR2 SVGAGI.

The V and J genes are TRBV18 and TRBJ2-1; no clear D gene. The CDR3 runs 18 residues. Germline-derived CDR1 and CDR2 are KGHSH and LQKENI. The ends were cut back, 1 base at V and 2 bases at J, with 18 bases in the middle. The CDR3 bases are TGTGCCAGCTCACCACTCGCGAGCGCCGGATCTACCTACAATGAGCAGTTCTTC. Protein product: CASSPLASAGSTYNEQFF.

The chain uses TRBV28 and TRBJ1-4, with unresolved D. The germline CDR1 and CDR2 sequences are MDHEN and SYDVKM. With 6 bases removed from V and 5 bases from J, the gap between germline ends came to 7 bases. CDR3 length: 12 amino acids. CDR3 bases: TGTGCCAGCAGCCTAGAAAATGAAAAACTGTTTTTT. It encodes CASSLENEKLFF.

The chain carries TRBV28 and TRBJ2-1, with D maybe TRBD2 (6 bases). CDR3 length: 15 residues. From germline, CDR1 is MDHEN and CDR2 SYDVKM. Trimming pared 8 bases from V and 8 bases from J, leaving 22 bases between. This CDR3 is CASLPGVSGSDEQFF. CDR3 DNA sequence: TGTGCCAGCCTCCCGGGGGTCAGCGGGTCGGATGAGCAGTTCTTC.

J is TRBJ2-7 and V is TRBV4-2; D ambiguous. The germline CDR1 and CDR2 sequences are LGHNA and YNFKEQ. V was cut by 0 bases and J by 3 bases, with 12 bases left in between. The length of the CDR3 is 15 residues. The CDR3 sequence: CASSQDSGPFYEQYF. The CDR3 nucleotides are TGTGCCAGCAGCCAAGATTCTGGCCCCTTCTACGAGCAGTACTTC.

The chain is built from TRBV29-1 and TRBJ1-2; weak D call: TRBD1 (6 bases). Trimming removed 7 bases from V and 6 bases from J, with 27 bases in between. CDR1 SQVTM and CDR2 ANQGSEA come from the germline V gene. The CDR3 spans 16 residues. The CDR3 bases are TGCAGCGCCGTTGTGAGGGACGGGACACGAAGAGATGGCTACACCTTC. The encoded protein is CSAVVRDGTRRDGYTF. Using reference TRBV29-1 and TRBJ1-2 for the parts outside the CDR3, the full variable domain is SAVISQKPSRDICQRGTSLTIQCQVDSQVTMMFWYRQQPGQSLTLIATANQGSEATYESGFVIDKFPISRPNLTFSTLTVSNMSPEDSSIYLCSAVVRDGTRRDGYTFGSGTRLTVV.

This chain joins TRBV5-1 and TRBJ1-6; D perhaps matches TRBD1 (5 bases). Per germline, CDR1 SGHRS and CDR2 YFSETQ. There are 16 residues in the CDR3. Trimming cost V 1 base and J 1 base, with 9 bases left between them. The CDR3 region has the DNA TGCGCCAGCAGCTTGTACGGGGGTTCCTATAATTCACCCCTCCACTTT. Residues: CASSLYGGSYNSPLHF. Full variable domain (remainder filled in from reference TRBV5-1 and TRBJ1-6): KAGVTQTPRYLIKTRGQQVTLSCSPISGHRSVSWYQQTPGQGLQFLFEYFSETQRNKGNFPGRFSGRQFSNSRSEMNVSTLELGDSALYLCASSLYGGSYNSPLHFGNGTRLTVT.

There are a few counts of this clone. This rearrangement joins TRBV29-1 to TRBJ1-1; TRBD1 might be the D (6 bases). The V gene lost 5 bases and the J gene lost 10 bases, with 14 bases spanning the gap. Per germline, CDR1 SQVTM and CDR2 ANQGSEA. The length of the CDR3 is 11 residues. CDR3 amino acids: CSVYGGQGAFF. The CDR3 DNA reads as TGCAGCGTTTACGGGGGGCAGGGAGCTTTCTTT.

This rearrangement joins TRBV19 to TRBJ2-7; tentative D call: TRBD1 (6 bases). Germline CDR1 is LNHDA and CDR2 is SQIVND (reference sequence). The CDR3 consists of 13 residues. V was trimmed by 5 bases and J by 0 bases, leaving 8 bases between them. This chain's CDR3 is CASSWTDSYEQYF. Here the CDR3 DNA reads TGTGCCAGTAGTTGGACAGACTCCTACGAGCAGTACTTC.

V usage is TRBV28 and J usage is TRBJ2-6, with 7 bases fitting TRBD2. This CDR3 region has 17 residues. V was pared by 1 base and J by 4 bases, with 7 bases of the junction left unmatched. Germline V gene sequence: CDR1 MDHEN, CDR2 SYDVKM. Written as DNA, the CDR3 is TGTGCCAGCAGTTTATCGGGGGGATTGAGAGGGGCCAACGTCCTGACTTTC. As protein: CASSLSGGLRGANVLTF.

In this sample, this clone turned up once. The gene calls are TRBV11-3 and TRBJ1-3; D unresolved. Looked up from germline, CDR1 is SGHNT and CDR2 is YENEEA. Trimming stripped 6 bases from V and 2 bases from J, with 5 bases between. CDR3 size: 12 residues. CDR3 sequence reads: CASSFTGNTIYF. CDR3 in DNA: TGTGCCAGCAGTTTCACTGGAAACACCATATATTTT.

The chain has TRBV11-2 and TRBJ1-4, with 8 bases aligning to TRBD1. The germline V gene encodes CDR1 SGHAT and CDR2 FQNNGV. The CDR3 runs 13 residues. With V trimmed by 5 bases and J by 12 bases, 8 bases remained unmatched. Written as DNA, the CDR3 is TGTGCCAGCAGCCCCAGGACAGGGATCGAACTGTTTTTT. Translation: CASSPRTGIELFF.

The CDR3: CATSRGAVAGTPKETQYF. Written as DNA, the CDR3 is TGTGCCACCAGCAGGGGGGCGGTTGCGGGTACTCCCAAAGAGACCCAGTACTTC. V gene TRBV15 combines with J gene TRBJ2-5, with TRBD1 as a possible D gene (6 bases). V was shortened by 3 bases and J by 3 bases, with 23 bases between the two germline ends. CDR1 is LNHNV, CDR2 YYDKDF, per germline (reference sequence). The CDR3 runs 18 residues.

This chain connects TRBV5-1 to TRBJ2-2; D not certain. This CDR3 comprises 16 residues. Trimming left V 4 bases short and J 0 bases short, with 13 bases between. The germline gives CDR1 SGHRS, CDR2 YFSETQ. CDR3 residues: CASSPGPSSNTGELFF. CDR3 coding DNA: TGCGCCAGCAGCCCCGGTCCCTCTTCGAACACCGGGGAGCTGTTTTTT.

The chain combines TRBV5-6 with TRBJ1-1, with D possibly TRBD1 on 5 matching bases. The V end was cut by 4 bases, the J end by 5 bases, with 12 bases between. Germline lookup yields CDR1 SGHDT and CDR2 YYEEEE. The CDR3 consists of 13 residues. The CDR3 spells CASSPAGVTEAFF. The DNA of the CDR3 is TGTGCCAGCAGCCCGGCGGGGGTGACTGAAGCTTTCTTT.

The V gene is TRBV6-6, the J gene TRBJ2-7, with 11 bases aligning to TRBD2. Per the germline V gene, CDR1 is MNHNY and CDR2 is SVGAGI (reference sequence). The CDR3 runs to 15 residues. The ends lost 7 bases at V and 2 bases at J; junction bases unmatched: 7. The CDR3 sequence is CASKGTSGTAYEQYF. The CDR3 coding sequence is TGTGCCAGCAAAGGGACTAGCGGTACCGCCTACGAGCAGTACTTC.

The chain combines TRBV5-4 with TRBJ2-1; 10 positions match TRBD2. Germline CDR1 is SGHNT and CDR2 is YYREEE (reference sequence). This CDR3 comprises 15 residues. The J segment lost 5 bases and the V segment lost 5 bases, leaving 7 bases of the junction unmatched. The CDR3 region is CASRLTSGSDNEQFF. The CDR3 nucleotides read TGTGCCAGCAGACTGACTAGCGGGTCGGACAATGAGCAGTTCTTC.

V gene TRBV27 combines with J gene TRBJ2-7, with TRBD2 matching over 9 bases. V lost 3 bases, J lost 6 bases, and 6 bases stayed unmatched. CDR1 is MNHEY, CDR2 SMNVEV, per germline (reference sequence). This CDR3 is built from 14 residues. CDR3 loop: CASSFIAGVAEQYF. CDR3 coding DNA: TGTGCCAGCAGTTTTATAGCGGGAGTGGCCGAGCAGTACTTC.

The chain couples TRBV28 to TRBJ1-5, with 10 bases that match TRBD1. V lost 2 bases to trimming and J lost 5 bases; unmatched junction nucleotides: 3. This CDR3 has 15 residues. CDR1 is MDHEN, CDR2 SYDVKM, per germline. The CDR3 loop is CASSLGTGDYQPQHF. CDR3 DNA sequence: TGTGCCAGCAGTTTAGGGACAGGGGACTATCAGCCCCAGCATTTT.

V is TRBV9 and J is TRBJ2-1; 7 positions agree with TRBD2. The CDR3 runs to 15 residues. V lost 1 base to trimming and J lost 8 bases; unmatched junction nucleotides: 9. Germline CDR1 is SGDLS and CDR2 is YYNGEE. CDR3 nucleotides: TGTGCCAGCAGCGTAACGTTAACGGGGGGTGATGAGCAGTTCTTC. Translating it yields CASSVTLTGGDEQFF.